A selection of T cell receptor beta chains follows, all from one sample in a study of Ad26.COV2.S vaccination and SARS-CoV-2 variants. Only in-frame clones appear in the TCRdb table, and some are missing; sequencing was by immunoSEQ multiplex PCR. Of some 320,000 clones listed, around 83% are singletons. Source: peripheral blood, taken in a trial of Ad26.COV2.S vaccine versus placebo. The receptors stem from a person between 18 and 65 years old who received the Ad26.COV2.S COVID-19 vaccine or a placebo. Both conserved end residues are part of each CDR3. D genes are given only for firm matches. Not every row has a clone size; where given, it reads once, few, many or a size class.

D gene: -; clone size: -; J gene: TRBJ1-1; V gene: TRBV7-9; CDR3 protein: CASTDTEAFF; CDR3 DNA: TGTGCCAGTACAGACACTGAAGCTTTCTTT
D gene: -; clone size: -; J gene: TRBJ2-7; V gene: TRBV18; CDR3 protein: CASSPPNRAGSYEQYF; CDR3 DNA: TGTGCCAGCTCACCACCGAACAGGGCAGGGTCCTACGAGCAGTACTTC
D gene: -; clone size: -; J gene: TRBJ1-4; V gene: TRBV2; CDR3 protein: CASSEREKKLFF; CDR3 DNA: TGTGCCAGCAGTGAAAGGGAGAAAAAACTGTTTTTT
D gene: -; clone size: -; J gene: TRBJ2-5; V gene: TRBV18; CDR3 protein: CASSGPYQETQYF; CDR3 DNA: TGTGCCAGCTCAGGTCCGTACCAAGAGACCCAGTACTTC
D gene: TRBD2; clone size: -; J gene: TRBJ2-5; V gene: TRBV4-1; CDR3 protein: CASSQSGGTSQETQYF; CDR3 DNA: TGCGCCAGCAGCCAATCGGGGGGGACTTCTCAAGAGACCCAGTACTTC
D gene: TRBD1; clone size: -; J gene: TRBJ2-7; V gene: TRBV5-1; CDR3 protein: CASSLYLLYRGFYEQYF; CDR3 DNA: TGCGCCAGCAGCCTATACCTACTGTACAGGGGGTTTTACGAGCAGTACTTC
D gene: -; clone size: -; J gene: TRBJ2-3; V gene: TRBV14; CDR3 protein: CASSQGTAGIDTQYF; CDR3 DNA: TGTGCCAGCAGCCAAGGGACAGCCGGGATAGATACGCAGTATTTT
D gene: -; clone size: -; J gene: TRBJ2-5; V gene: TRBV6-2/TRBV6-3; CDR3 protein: CASSSPPVRSQETQYF; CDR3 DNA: TGTGCCAGCAGTTCCCCGCCGGTACGGTCTCAAGAGACCCAGTACTTC
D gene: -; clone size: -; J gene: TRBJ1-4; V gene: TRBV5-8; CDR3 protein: CASSPGKRDGEKLFF; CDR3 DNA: TGTGCCAGCAGCCCCGGGAAAAGGGACGGTGAAAAACTGTTTTTT
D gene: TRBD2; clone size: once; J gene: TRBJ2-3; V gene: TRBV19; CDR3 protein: CASSIFASGGPLTDTQYF; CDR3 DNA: TGTGCCAGTAGTATCTTCGCTAGCGGGGGACCCCTCACAGATACGCAGTATTTT
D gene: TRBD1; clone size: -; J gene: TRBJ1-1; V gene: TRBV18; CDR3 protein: CASSFGTGLNTEAFF; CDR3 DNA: TGTGCCAGCTCCTTCGGGACAGGTTTGAACACTGAAGCTTTCTTT
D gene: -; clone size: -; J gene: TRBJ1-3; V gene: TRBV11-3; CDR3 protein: CASSQGGSGNTIYF; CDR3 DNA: TGTGCCAGCAGCCAAGGGGGCTCTGGAAACACCATATATTTT
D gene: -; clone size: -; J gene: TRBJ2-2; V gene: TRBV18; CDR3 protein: CASSLARVNTGELFF; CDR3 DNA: TGTGCCAGCTCCCTCGCTAGGGTGAACACCGGGGAGCTGTTTTTT
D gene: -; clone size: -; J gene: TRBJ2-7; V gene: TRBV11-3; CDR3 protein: CASSLAADEQYF; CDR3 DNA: TGTGCCAGCAGCTTAGCGGCAGACGAGCAGTACTTC
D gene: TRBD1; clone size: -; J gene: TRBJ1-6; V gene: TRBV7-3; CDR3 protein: CASSLTAPRTGGNSPLHF; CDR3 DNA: TGTGCCAGCAGCCTAACAGCCCCAAGGACAGGGGGGAATTCACCCCTCCACTTT
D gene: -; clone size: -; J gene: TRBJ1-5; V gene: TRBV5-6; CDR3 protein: CASSRAVAPGQPQHF; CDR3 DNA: TGTGCCAGCAGCCGGGCGGTGGCTCCGGGTCAGCCCCAGCATTTT
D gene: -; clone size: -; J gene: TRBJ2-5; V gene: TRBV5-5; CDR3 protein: CASSLGLLGETQYF; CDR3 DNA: TGTGCCAGCAGCTTGGGCCTCCTAGGGGAGACCCAGTACTTC
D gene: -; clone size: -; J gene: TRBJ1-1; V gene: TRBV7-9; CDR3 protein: CASNQMGEAFF; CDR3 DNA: TGTGCCAGCAACCAGATGGGAGAAGCTTTCTTT
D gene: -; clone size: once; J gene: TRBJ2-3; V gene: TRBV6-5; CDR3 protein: CASSYSGTQYF; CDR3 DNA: TGTGCCAGCAGTTACTCCGGTACGCAGTATTTT
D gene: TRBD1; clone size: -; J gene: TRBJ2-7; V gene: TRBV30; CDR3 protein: CAWSGTGPYEQYF; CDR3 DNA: TGTGCCTGGAGTGGGACAGGCCCTTACGAGCAGTACTTC
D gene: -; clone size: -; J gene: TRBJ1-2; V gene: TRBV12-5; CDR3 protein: CASGFGASYGYTF; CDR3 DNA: TGTGCTAGTGGTTTTGGAGCAAGCTATGGCTACACCTTC
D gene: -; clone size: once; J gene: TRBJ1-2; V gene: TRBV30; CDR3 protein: CAWRESYGYTF; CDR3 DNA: TGTGCCTGGAGAGAATCCTATGGCTACACCTTC
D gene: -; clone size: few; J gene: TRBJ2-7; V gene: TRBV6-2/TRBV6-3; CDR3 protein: CASSSARPRESYEQYF; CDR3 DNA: TGTGCCAGCAGTTCAGCCCGCCCCCGGGAATCCTACGAGCAGTACTTC
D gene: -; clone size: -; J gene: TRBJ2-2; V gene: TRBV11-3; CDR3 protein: CASTPGAGGGGELFF; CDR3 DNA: TGTGCCAGCACCCCTGGGGCAGGCGGTGGCGGGGAGCTGTTTTTT
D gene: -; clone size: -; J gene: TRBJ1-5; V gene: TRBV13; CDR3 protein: CASSLGRANQPQHF; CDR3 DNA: TGTGCCAGCAGCTTAGGTCGGGCCAATCAGCCCCAGCATTTT
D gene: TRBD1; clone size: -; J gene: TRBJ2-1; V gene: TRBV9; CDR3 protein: CASSVVQGAGNEQFF; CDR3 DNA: TGTGCCAGCAGCGTAGTACAGGGGGCGGGAAATGAGCAGTTCTTC
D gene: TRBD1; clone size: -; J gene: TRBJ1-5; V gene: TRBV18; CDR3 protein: CASSPDRGRWQPQHF; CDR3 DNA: TGTGCCAGCTCACCGGACAGGGGCAGGTGGCAGCCCCAGCATTTT
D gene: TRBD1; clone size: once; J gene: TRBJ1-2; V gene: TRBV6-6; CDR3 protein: CASSSTGFPYGYTF; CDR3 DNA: TGTGCCAGCAGTTCGACAGGGTTCCCCTATGGCTACACCTTC
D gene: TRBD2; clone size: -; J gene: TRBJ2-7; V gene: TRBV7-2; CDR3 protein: CASSTSSGLAVYQQYF; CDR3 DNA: TGTGCCAGCAGTACGTCATCGGGACTAGCGGTGTACCAGCAGTACTTC
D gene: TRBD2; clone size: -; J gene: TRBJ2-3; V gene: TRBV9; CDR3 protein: CASSVLAGNTDTQYF; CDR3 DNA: TGTGCCAGCAGCGTCCTAGCGGGGAACACAGATACGCAGTATTTT
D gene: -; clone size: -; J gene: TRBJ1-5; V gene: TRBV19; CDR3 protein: CASSIRGTGASASNQPQHF; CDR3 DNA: TGTGCCAGTAGTATTCGCGGGACGGGCGCGAGTGCGAGCAATCAGCCCCAGCATTTT
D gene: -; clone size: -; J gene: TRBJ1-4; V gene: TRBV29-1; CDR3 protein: CSVVTNEKLFF; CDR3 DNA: TGCAGCGTCGTCACTAATGAAAAACTGTTTTTT
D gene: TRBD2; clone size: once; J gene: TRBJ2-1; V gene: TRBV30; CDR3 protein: CAWGTNDKPTSGGFFEQFF; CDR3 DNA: TGTGCCTGGGGGACAAACGACAAGCCGACTAGCGGGGGGTTCTTTGAGCAGTTCTTC
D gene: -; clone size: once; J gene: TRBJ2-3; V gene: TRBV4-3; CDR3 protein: CASSPGGAGDLTDTQYF; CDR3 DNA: TGCGCCAGCAGCCCTGGGGGGGCGGGGGACCTCACAGATACGCAGTATTTT
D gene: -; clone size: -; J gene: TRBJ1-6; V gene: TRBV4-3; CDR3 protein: CASSQVGGPVRSLHF; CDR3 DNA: TGCGCCAGCAGCCAAGTAGGAGGCCCCGTTAGGTCCCTCCACTTT
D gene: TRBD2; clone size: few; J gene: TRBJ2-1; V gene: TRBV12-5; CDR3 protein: CASGLEVAGKQFF; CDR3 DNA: TGTGCTAGTGGTTTGGAGGTAGCGGGAAAGCAGTTCTTC
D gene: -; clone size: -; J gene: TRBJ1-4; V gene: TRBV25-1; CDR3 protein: CASSPGPSEEKLFF; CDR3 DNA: TGTGCCAGCAGTCCCGGGCCCTCGGAGGAAAAACTGTTTTTT
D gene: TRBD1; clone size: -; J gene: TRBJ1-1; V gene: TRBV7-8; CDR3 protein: CASSSTGGNTEAFF; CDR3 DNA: TGTGCCAGCAGCTCCACAGGGGGGAACACTGAAGCTTTCTTT
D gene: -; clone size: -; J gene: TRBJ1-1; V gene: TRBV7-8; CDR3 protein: CASSLDTRYTEAFF; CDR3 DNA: TGTGCCAGCAGCTTAGACACGAGGTACACTGAAGCTTTCTTT
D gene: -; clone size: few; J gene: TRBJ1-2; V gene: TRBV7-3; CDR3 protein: CASSVDGNYGYTF; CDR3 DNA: TGTGCCAGCAGCGTAGACGGCAACTATGGCTACACCTTC
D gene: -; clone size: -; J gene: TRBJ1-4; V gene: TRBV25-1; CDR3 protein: CASSEHRLGNEKLFF; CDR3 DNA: TGTGCCAGCAGTGAACACAGGTTAGGGAATGAAAAACTGTTTTTT
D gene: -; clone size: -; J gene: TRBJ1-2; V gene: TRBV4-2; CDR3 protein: CASSQDAVPSPANYGYTF; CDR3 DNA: TGTGCCAGCAGCCAAGATGCAGTCCCCTCACCCGCCAACTATGGCTACACCTTC
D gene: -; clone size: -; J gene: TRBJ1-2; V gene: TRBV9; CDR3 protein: CASSVRPSSYSYTF; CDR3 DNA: TGTGCCAGCAGCGTCCGGCCATCCTCCTATAGCTACACCTTC
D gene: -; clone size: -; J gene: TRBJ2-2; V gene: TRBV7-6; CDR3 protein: CALGSNTGELFF; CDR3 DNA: TGTGCACTGGGGTCGAACACCGGGGAGCTGTTTTTT
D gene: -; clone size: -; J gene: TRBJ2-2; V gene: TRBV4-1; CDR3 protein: CASSQPWEGAGELFF; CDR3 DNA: TGCGCCAGCAGCCAACCTTGGGAAGGGGCCGGGGAGCTGTTTTTT
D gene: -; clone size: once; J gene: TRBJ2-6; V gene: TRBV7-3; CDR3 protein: CASSYPLGGGANVLTF; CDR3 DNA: TGTGCCAGCAGCTACCCCCTGGGGGGTGGGGCCAACGTCCTGACTTTC
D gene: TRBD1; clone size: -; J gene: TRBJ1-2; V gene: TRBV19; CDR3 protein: CASSITGGDYGYTF; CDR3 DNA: TGTGCCAGTAGTATCACAGGGGGCGACTATGGCTACACCTTC